The entry that follows covers one T cell receptor (beta chain) sequence. As yet, its antigen is unknown. This specimen includes other DNA sequences encoding the same CDR3. Healthy HIV-negative adults with no recent acute infections or vaccinations were recruited as donors. Tens of millions of PBMCs supplied genomic DNA for unsorted samples. The data stem from a study of shared clonotypes between healthy human individuals. Findings of the study overall: Represented diversity, genetic and exposure-history alike, was limited by few donors.

Genomic DNA belonging to each subset was distributed in equal measure over several immunoSEQ plates. The repertoire was sequenced with immunoSEQ multiplex PCR; TCRdb's copy has only in-frame clones and lacks some. The sample includes around 500,000 clones, approximately 82% of them seen just once. Germline CDR1 and CDR2: SEHNR and FQNEAQ (reference sequence). V dropped 0 bases and J dropped 6 bases, with 6 bases sitting between them. This CDR3 is built from 13 residues. The receptor was isolated from a woman aged 40 to 50 in good health. Some clones in this sample may be carry-over from other donors' samples. Sequencing input: PBMCs. This chain joins TRBV7-9 and TRBJ2-1, with D unclear. The CDR3 nucleotides are TGTGCCAGCAGCTTAGCTGCCCTCAATGAGCAGTTCTTC. Translated: CASSLAALNEQFF.